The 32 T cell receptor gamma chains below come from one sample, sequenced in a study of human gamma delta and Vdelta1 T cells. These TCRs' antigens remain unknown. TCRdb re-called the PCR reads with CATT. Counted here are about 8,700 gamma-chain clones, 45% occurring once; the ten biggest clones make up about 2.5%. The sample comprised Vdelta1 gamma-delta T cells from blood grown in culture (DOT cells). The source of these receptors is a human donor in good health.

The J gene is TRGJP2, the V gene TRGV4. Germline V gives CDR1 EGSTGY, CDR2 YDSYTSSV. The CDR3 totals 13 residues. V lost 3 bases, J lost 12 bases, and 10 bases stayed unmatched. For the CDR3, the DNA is TGTGCCACCTGGGATCCCCGAGTAAGGATCAAGACGTTT. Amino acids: CATWDPRVRIKTF.

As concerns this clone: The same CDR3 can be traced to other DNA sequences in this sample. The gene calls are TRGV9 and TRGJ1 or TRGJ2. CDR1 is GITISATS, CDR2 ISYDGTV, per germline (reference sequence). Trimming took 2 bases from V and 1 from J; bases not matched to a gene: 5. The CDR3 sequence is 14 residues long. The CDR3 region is CALWEGTNYYKKLF. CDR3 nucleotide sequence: TGTGCCTTGTGGGAGGGCACCAATTATTATAAGAAACTCTTT.

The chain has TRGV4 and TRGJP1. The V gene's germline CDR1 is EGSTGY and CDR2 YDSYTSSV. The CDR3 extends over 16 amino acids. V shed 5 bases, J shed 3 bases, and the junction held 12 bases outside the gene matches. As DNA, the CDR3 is TGTGCCACCTGGGTCTCTTTTGGGTCCACTGGTTGGTTCAAGATATTT. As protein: CATWVSFGSTGWFKIF.

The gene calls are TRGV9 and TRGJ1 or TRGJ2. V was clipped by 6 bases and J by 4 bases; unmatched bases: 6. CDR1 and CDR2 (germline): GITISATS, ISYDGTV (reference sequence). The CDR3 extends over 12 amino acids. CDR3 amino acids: CALWREYYKKLF. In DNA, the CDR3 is TGTGCCTTGTGGCGGGAGTATTATAAGAAACTCTTT.

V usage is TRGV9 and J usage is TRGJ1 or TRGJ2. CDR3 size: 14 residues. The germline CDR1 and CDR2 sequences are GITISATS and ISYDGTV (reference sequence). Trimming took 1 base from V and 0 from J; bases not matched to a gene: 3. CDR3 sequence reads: CALWEVSNYYKKLF. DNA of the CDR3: TGTGCCTTGTGGGAGGTCTCGAATTATTATAAGAAACTCTTT.

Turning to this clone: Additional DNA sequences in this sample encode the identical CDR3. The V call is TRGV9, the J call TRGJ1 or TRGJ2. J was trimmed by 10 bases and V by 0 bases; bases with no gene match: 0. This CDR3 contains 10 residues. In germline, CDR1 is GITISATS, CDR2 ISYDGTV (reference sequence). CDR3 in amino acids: CALWEVKKLF. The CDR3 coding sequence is TGTGCCTTGTGGGAGGTGAAGAAACTCTTT.

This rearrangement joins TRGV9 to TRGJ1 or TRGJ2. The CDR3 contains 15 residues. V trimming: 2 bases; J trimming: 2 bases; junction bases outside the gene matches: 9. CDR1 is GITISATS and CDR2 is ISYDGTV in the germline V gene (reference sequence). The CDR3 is CALWEAFSYYYKKLF. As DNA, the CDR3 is TGTGCCTTGTGGGAGGCTTTCAGCTATTATTATAAGAAACTCTTT.

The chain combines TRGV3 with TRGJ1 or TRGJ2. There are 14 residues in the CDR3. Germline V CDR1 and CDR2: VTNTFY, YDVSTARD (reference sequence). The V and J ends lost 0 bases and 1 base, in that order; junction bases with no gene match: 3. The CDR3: CATWDRANYYKKLF. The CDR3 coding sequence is TGTGCCACCTGGGACAGGGCTAATTATTATAAGAAACTCTTT.

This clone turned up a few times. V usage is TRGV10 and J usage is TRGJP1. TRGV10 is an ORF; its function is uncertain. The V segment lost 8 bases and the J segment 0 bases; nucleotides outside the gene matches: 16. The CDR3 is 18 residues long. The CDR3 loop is CAAWDYRAGNTTGWFKIF. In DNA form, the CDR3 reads TGTGCTGCGTGGGATTATCGCGCAGGAAATACCACTGGTTGGTTCAAGATATTT.

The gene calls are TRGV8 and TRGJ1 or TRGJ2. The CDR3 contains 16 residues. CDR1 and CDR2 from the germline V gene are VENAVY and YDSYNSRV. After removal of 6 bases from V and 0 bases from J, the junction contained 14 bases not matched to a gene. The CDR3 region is CATWILKSSNYYKKLF. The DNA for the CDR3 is TGTGCCACCTGGATTTTGAAGTCGTCGAATTATTATAAGAAACTCTTT.

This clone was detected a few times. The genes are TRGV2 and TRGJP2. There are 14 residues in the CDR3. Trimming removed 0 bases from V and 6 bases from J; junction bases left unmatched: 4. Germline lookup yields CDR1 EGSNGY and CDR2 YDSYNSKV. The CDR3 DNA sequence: TGTGCCACCTGGGACGGGCGTCGTGATTGGATCAAGACGTTT. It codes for CATWDGRRDWIKTF.

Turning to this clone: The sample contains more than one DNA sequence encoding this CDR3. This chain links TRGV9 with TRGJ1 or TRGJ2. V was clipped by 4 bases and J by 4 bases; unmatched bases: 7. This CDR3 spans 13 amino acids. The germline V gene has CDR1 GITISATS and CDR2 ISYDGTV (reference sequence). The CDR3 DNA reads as TGTGCCTTGTGGGAAGTCGAATATTATAAGAAACTCTTT. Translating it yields CALWEVEYYKKLF.

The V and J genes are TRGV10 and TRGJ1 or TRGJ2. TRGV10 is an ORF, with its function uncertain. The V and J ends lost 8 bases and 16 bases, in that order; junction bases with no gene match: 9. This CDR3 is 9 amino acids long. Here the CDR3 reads CAAWAEELF. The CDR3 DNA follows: TGTGCTGCGTGGGCGGAGGAGCTCTTT.

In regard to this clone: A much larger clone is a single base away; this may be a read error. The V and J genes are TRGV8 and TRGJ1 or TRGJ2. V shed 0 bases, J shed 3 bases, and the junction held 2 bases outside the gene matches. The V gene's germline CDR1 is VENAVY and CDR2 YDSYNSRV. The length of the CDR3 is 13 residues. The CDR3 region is CATWDRTYYKKLF. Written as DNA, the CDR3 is TGTGCCACCTGGGATAGGACTTATTATAAGAAACTCTTT.

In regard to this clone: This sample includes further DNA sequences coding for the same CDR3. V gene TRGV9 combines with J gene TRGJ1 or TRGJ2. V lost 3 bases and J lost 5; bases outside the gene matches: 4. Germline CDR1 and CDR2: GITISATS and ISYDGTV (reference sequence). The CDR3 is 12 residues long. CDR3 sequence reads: CALWESDYKKLF. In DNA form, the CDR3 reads TGTGCCTTGTGGGAGTCGGATTATAAGAAACTCTTT.

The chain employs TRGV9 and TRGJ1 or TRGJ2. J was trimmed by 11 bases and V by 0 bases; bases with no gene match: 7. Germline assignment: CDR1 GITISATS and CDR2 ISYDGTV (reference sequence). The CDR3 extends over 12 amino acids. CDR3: CALWEVRGEKLF. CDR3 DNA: TGTGCCTTGTGGGAGGTGCGGGGGGAGAAACTCTTT.

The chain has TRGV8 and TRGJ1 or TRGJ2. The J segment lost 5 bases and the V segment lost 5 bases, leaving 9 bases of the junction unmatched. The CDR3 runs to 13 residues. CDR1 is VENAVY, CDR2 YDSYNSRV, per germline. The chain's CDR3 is CATWVGKNYKKLF. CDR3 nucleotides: TGTGCCACCTGGGTGGGGAAAAATTATAAGAAACTCTTT.

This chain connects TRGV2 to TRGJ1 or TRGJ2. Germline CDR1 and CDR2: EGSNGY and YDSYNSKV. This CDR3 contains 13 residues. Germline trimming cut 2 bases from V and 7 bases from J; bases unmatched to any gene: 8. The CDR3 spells CATWDAPSYKKLF. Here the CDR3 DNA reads TGTGCCACCTGGGACGCCCCTTCGTATAAGAAACTCTTT.

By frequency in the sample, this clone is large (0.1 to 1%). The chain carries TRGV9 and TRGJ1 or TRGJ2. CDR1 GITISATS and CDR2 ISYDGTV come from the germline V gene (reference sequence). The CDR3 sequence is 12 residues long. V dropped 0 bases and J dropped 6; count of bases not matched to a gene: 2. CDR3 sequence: CALWEVFYKKLF. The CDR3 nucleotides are TGTGCCTTGTGGGAGGTGTTTTATAAGAAACTCTTT.

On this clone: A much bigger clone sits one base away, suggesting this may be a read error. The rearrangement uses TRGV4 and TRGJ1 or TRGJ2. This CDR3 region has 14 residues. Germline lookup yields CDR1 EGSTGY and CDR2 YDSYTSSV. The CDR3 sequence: CATWDGWNYHKKLF. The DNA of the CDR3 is TGTGCCACCTGGGATGGTTGGAATTATCATAAGAAACTCTTT.

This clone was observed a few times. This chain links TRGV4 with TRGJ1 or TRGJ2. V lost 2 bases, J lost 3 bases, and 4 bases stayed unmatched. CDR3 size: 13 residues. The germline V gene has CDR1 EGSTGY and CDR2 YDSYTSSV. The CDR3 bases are TGTGCCACCTGGGATGAACCTTATTATAAGAAACTCTTT. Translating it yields CATWDEPYYKKLF.

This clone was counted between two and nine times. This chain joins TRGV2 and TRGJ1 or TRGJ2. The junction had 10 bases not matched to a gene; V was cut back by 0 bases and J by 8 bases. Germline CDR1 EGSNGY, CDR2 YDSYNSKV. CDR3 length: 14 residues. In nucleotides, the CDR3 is TGTGCCACCTGGGACGGGCTTAGATGGAATAAGAAACTCTTT. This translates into CATWDGLRWNKKLF.

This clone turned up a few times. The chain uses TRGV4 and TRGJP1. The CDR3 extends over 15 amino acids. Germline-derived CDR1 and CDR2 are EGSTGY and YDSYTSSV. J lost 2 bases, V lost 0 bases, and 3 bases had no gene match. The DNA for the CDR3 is TGTGCCACCTGGGATGGGGGCACCACTGGTTGGTTCAAGATATTT. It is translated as CATWDGGTTGWFKIF.

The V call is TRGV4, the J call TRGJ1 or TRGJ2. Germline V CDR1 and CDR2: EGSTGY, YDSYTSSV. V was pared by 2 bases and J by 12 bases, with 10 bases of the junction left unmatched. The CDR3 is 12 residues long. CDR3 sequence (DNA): TGTGCCACCTGGGATGTTCTTATTGGGAAACTCTTT. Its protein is CATWDVLIGKLF.

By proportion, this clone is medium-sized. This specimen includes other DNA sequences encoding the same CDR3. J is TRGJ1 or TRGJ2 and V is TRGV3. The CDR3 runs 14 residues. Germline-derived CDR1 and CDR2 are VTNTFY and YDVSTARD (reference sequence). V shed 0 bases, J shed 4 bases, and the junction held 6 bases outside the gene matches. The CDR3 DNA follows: TGTGCCACCTGGGACAGGCGACGGTATTATAAGAAACTCTTT. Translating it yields CATWDRRRYYKKLF.

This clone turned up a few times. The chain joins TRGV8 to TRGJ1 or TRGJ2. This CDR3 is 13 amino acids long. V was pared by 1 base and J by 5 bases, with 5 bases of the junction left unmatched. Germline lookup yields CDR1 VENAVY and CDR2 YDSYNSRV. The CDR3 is CATWDRTHYKKLF. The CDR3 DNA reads TGTGCCACCTGGGATAGAACGCATTATAAGAAACTCTTT.

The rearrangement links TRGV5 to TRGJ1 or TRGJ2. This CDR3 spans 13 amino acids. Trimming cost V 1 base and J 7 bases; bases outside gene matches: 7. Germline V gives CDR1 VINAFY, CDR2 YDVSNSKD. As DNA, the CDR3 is TGTGCCACCTGGGACAGCTCCTGGTATAAGAAACTCTTT. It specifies CATWDSSWYKKLF.

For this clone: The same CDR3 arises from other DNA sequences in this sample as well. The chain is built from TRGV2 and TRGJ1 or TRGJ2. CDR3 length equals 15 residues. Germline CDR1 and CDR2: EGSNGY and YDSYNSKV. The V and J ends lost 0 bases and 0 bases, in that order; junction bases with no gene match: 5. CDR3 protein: CATWDGNSNYYKKLF. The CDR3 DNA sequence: TGTGCCACCTGGGACGGGAATTCGAATTATTATAAGAAACTCTTT.

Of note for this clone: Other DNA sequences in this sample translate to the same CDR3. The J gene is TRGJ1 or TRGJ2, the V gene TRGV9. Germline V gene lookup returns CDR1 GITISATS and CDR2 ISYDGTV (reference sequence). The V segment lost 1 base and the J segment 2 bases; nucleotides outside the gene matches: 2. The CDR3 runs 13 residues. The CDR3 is CALWEVHYYKKLF. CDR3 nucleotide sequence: TGTGCCTTGTGGGAGGTCCATTATTATAAGAAACTCTTT.

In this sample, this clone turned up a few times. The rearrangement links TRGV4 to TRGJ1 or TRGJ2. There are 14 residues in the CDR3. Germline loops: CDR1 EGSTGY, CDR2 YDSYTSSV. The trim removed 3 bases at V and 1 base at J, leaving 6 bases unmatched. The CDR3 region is CATWDSPNYYKKLF. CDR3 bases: TGTGCCACCTGGGATTCCCCAAATTATTATAAGAAACTCTTT.

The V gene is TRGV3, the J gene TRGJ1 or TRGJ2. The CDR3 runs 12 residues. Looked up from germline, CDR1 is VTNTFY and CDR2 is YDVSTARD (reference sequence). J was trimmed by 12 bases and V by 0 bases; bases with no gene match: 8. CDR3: CATWDRHRGKLF. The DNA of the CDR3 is TGTGCCACCTGGGACAGGCATAGGGGGAAACTCTTT.

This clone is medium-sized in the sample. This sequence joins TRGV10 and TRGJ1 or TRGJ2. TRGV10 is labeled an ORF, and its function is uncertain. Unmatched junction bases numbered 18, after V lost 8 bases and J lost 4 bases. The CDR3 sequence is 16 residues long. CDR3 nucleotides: TGTGCTGCGTGGGATTCAGTCTTAGTCGTATATTATAAGAAACTCTTT. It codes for CAAWDSVLVVYYKKLF.